This T cell receptor beta chain was sequenced for a study of beta chain features in type 1 diabetes. This CDR3 comprises 12 residues. Trimming shortened V by 3 bases and J by 6 bases, and 8 bases separated the two germline ends. From germline, CDR1 is KGHSH and CDR2 LQKENI. Study-wide findings and caveats: Among all four CD4+ subsets, Type 1 diabetes patients had TCRB CDR3s that were moderately but significantly shorter.

Sequenced material consisted of expressed TCRB transcripts (all of the isolated RNA was reverse transcribed). Sequenced by immunoSEQ multiplex PCR; TCRdb stores in-frame clones only, minus some. The sample records about 70,000 clones, 45% to 50% being singletons. Notes on this clone: Its target is unknown.

The sequence was obtained from a man aged 25-40 years with type 1 diabetes. Sequencing input: central memory CD4+ T cells from blood. The genes are TRBV18 and TRBJ1-1; D remains ambiguous. The chain's CDR3 is CASSPQRAEAFF. As DNA, the CDR3 is TGTGCCAGCTCACCTCAACGAGCTGAAGCTTTCTTT.